Below are 23 T cell receptor beta chains sequenced from a single sample in a study of T cells after yellow fever vaccination. MiXCR was run by TCRdb on the 5' RACE reads, yielding one entry per CDR3 protein. The table has approximately 240,000 distinct CDR3 sequences, about 3.7% seen once; the top ten hold around 19%. Here the sequenced sample was PBMCs, taken 15 days after the yellow fever booster vaccination. The source of these receptors is a man younger than 30 who received the YFV17D yellow fever vaccine.

This clonotype appeared many times. V usage is TRBV9 and J usage is TRBJ1-1, with TRBD1 matching 11 bases. The J segment lost 4 bases and the V segment lost 2 bases, leaving 13 bases of the junction unmatched. The CDR3 contains 18 residues. Looked up from germline, CDR1 is SGDLS and CDR2 is YYNGEE. CDR3 residues: CASSVSTRTGGASTEAFF. CDR3 nucleotide sequence: TGTGCCAGCAGCGTCTCGACGAGGACAGGGGGCGCGTCCACTGAAGCTTTCTTT.

This clonotype was recorded at least ten times. J is TRBJ2-3 and V is TRBV7-3; no definite D call. The CDR3 runs to 12 residues. Per germline, CDR1 SGHTA and CDR2 FQGTGA. V was pared by 8 bases and J by 7 bases, with 13 bases between. CDR3 amino acids: CASGTLENTQYF. The CDR3 DNA is TGTGCCAGCGGAACACTCGAGAATACGCAGTATTTT.

This clonotype was detected many times. CDR3 sequence reads: CASSNLDRVKTGELFF. CDR3 sequence (DNA): TGTGCCAGCAGCAACCTGGACAGGGTAAAAACCGGGGAGCTGTTTTTT. V and J are TRBV21-1 and TRBJ2-2; whether TRBD1, the table's D call, matches the DNA was not checked. TRBV21-1 is a documented pseudogene. The CDR3 extends over 16 amino acids.

In its sample, this clonotype was seen many times. The chain joins TRBV6-1 to TRBJ2-3; D might be TRBD2 (7 bases). The CDR3 extends over 15 amino acids. Looked up from germline, CDR1 is MNHNS and CDR2 is SASEGT. Trimming removed 5 bases at V and 0 bases at J, with 12 bases between. The CDR3 spells CASSLGGASTDTQYF. Written as DNA, the CDR3 is TGTGCCAGCAGTTTAGGGGGGGCTAGCACAGATACGCAGTATTTT.

Ten or more counts support this clonotype. The chain couples TRBV12-3 or TRBV12-4 to TRBJ1-3; 8 bases line up with TRBD1. Trimming at V came to 7 bases and at J to 4 bases, leaving 18 bases not matched to a gene. The CDR3 loop spans 18 amino acids. CDR3 amino acids: CASTRPPGQGSFGNTIYF. CDR3 bases: TGTGCCAGCACTCGACCCCCCGGACAGGGCTCTTTCGGAAACACCATATATTTT.

This clonotype has ten or more counts. The chain carries TRBV4-2 and TRBJ2-3; D possibly matches TRBD1 or TRBD2 (6 bases each). The CDR3 is made up of 15 amino acids. Trimming took off 3 bases at V and 3 bases at J, with 13 bases between the two ends. In germline, CDR1 is LGHNA, CDR2 YNFKEQ. In nucleotides, the CDR3 is TGTGCCAGCAGCCAGATGGAGGGGGGAACAGATACGCAGTATTTT. Its protein is CASSQMEGGTDTQYF.

This clonotype was recorded at least ten times. The J gene is TRBJ1-2, the V gene TRBV15; D gene uncertain. Deletions cut 4 bases from V and 3 bases from J, with 15 bases between. This CDR3 contains 15 residues. The germline V gene encodes CDR1 LNHNV and CDR2 YYDKDF (reference sequence). CDR3 sequence: CATSITVGSYYGYTF. The CDR3 bases are TGTGCCACCAGCATCACGGTGGGCAGTTACTATGGCTACACCTTC. The variable domain in full, completed from reference TRBV15 and TRBJ1-2, reads DAMVIQNPRYQVTQFGKPVTLSCSQTLNHNVMYWYQQKSSQAPKLLFHYYDKDFNNEADTPDNFQSRRPNTSFCFLDIRSPGLGDTAMYLCATSITVGSYYGYTFGSGTRLTVV.

The chain couples TRBV6-2 or TRBV6-3 to TRBJ2-1, with 9 bases identical to TRBD2. The CDR3 loop spans 15 amino acids. The germline CDR1 and CDR2 sequences are MNHEY and SVGEGT. The J segment lost 10 bases and the V segment lost 4 bases, leaving 11 bases of the junction unmatched. The CDR3, as DNA: TGTGCCAGCAGTTCGGCATTGCGGGGGGGTCCGGAGCAGTTCTTC. Translated: CASSSALRGGPEQFF.

This clonotype showed up many times. The chain is built from TRBV10-3 and TRBJ1-5; D gene ambiguous. This CDR3 comprises 13 residues. Germline CDR1 reads ENHRY; CDR2 reads SYGVKD. Trimming shortened V by 6 bases and J by 1 base, and 7 bases separated the two germline ends. CDR3 protein: CAIRRESNQPQHF. CDR3 DNA sequence: TGTGCCATCAGAAGGGAAAGCAATCAGCCCCAGCATTTT.

This clonotype appeared a single time. This clone may be a read error of a much larger clone one base away. The V call is TRBV20-1, the J call TRBJ2-4, with D perhaps matching TRBD1 or TRBD2 (5 bases each). The CDR3 length is 14 residues. Germline V gene data show CDR1 as DFQATT and CDR2 as SNEGSKA (reference sequence). CDR3 nucleotide sequence: TGCAGTGCCGGGTTAGGGACCGCCAAATACATTCAGTACTTC. Translation: CSAGLGTAKYIQYF.

This clonotype was seen ten or more times. The V call is TRBV5-4, the J call TRBJ2-5; D not resolved. The V gene lost 0 bases and the J gene lost 1 base, with 7 bases spanning the gap. The germline CDR1 and CDR2 sequences are SGHNT and YYREEE (reference sequence). The CDR3 loop spans 14 amino acids. CDR3 amino acids: CASSLGRVQETQYF. DNA of the CDR3: TGTGCCAGCAGCTTGGGTCGGGTCCAAGAGACCCAGTACTTC.

In its sample, this clonotype was seen many times. The chain joins TRBV5-5 to TRBJ2-1; 9 bases map to TRBD1. J gave up 6 bases and V 1 base, and 5 bases lay outside the gene matches. Per the germline V gene, CDR1 is SGHKS and CDR2 is YYEKEE (reference sequence). The CDR3 runs to 15 residues. The CDR3 sequence is CASSLRQGGRNEQFF. The CDR3 region has the DNA TGTGCCAGCAGCTTGCGACAGGGGGGTCGCAATGAGCAGTTCTTC.

This chain links TRBV12-2 with TRBJ2-5; TRBD1 is the table's D call and was not checked against the DNA. TRBV12-2 is deemed a pseudogene. CDR3 length: 13 residues. The CDR3 is CASRRDPQETQYF. The CDR3 DNA sequence: TGTGCAAGTCGCCGGGACCCCCAAGAGACCCAGTACTTC.

This clonotype showed up just a few times. The V call is TRBV15, the J call TRBJ2-1, with D unresolved. The CDR3 spans 13 residues. Germline values: CDR1 LNHNV, CDR2 YYDKDF (reference sequence). Trimming left V 3 bases short and J 9 bases short, with 12 bases between. CDR3 sequence reads: CATSRDRNLEQFF. The CDR3, as DNA: TGTGCCACCAGCAGGGATCGAAACCTTGAGCAGTTCTTC.

This clonotype was detected many times. The rearrangement links TRBV3-1 to TRBJ1-1; 8 bases line up with TRBD1. The V and J ends lost 4 bases and 5 bases, in that order; junction bases with no gene match: 18. CDR1 and CDR2 (germline): LGHDT, YNNKEL (reference sequence). This CDR3 is 18 amino acids long. DNA for the CDR3: TGTGCCAGCAGCCCATCATTCGGACAGGGAAGAGTCGAAACTGAAGCTTTCTTT. Its protein is CASSPSFGQGRVETEAFF.

In its sample, this clonotype was seen many times. The V gene is TRBV20-1, the J gene TRBJ2-7, with D perhaps TRBD1 (6 bases). The CDR3 loop spans 14 amino acids. Germline V CDR1 and CDR2: DFQATT, SNEGSKA (reference sequence). Trimming took 6 bases from V and 0 from J, leaving 15 bases between them. The CDR3 DNA reads as TGCAGTGCCAGGGGTTTGGAGAGCTCCTACGAGCAGTACGTC. This codes for CSARGLESSYEQYV.

The genes are TRBV5-6 and TRBJ2-3; no definite D call. Trimming pared 4 bases from V and 6 bases from J, leaving 6 bases between. CDR1 and CDR2 (germline): SGHDT, YYEEEE. The CDR3 is made up of 11 amino acids. DNA of the CDR3: TGTGCCAGCAGCACTGAGGATACGCAGTATTTT. This codes for CASSTEDTQYF.

This clonotype was seen ten or more times. The V and J genes are TRBV5-1 and TRBJ1-1; D may be TRBD1 (5 bases). V was shortened by 4 bases and J by 5 bases, with 18 bases between the two germline ends. Germline loops: CDR1 SGHRS, CDR2 YFSETQ. The CDR3 is made up of 15 amino acids. The CDR3 reads CASSPDNLSGTEAFF. DNA for the CDR3: TGCGCCAGCAGCCCCGATAACCTATCAGGGACTGAAGCTTTCTTT.

In this sample, this clonotype turned up many times. This rearrangement joins TRBV12-3 or TRBV12-4 to TRBJ1-1; possible D gene TRBD1, 6 bases. V dropped 6 bases and J dropped 2 bases, with 10 bases sitting between them. The CDR3 runs 13 residues. In DNA form, the CDR3 reads TGTGCCAGCAGACAGGGAGTTAACACTGAAGCTTTCTTT. It is translated as CASRQGVNTEAFF.

This clonotype was seen ten or more times. The chain recombines TRBV7-2 with TRBJ2-3; no firm D call. There are 13 residues in the CDR3. Trimming removed 2 bases at V and 6 bases at J, with 9 bases between. Germline CDR1 is SGHTA and CDR2 is FQGNSA. The CDR3 here is CASSLSSRDTQYF. The CDR3 bases are TGTGCCAGCAGCTTAAGCTCGCGGGATACGCAGTATTTT.

At least ten counts were recorded for this clonotype. The chain has TRBV24-1 and TRBJ1-1; 9 bases fit TRBD1. The V segment lost 1 base and the J segment 4 bases; nucleotides outside the gene matches: 6. Germline loops: CDR1 KGHDR, CDR2 SFDVKD. The CDR3 has 16 amino acids. The CDR3 loop is CATSDFRDRVGTEAFF. The CDR3 DNA follows: TGTGCCACCAGTGATTTTAGGGACAGGGTCGGCACTGAAGCTTTCTTT.

This clonotype was seen ten or more times. The chain uses TRBV7-2 and TRBJ2-4; perhaps D is TRBD1 or TRBD2 (6 bases each). Trimming removed 5 bases at V and 6 bases at J, with 17 bases between. CDR1 and CDR2 from the germline V gene are SGHTA and FQGNSA. The CDR3 spans 15 residues. In nucleotides, the CDR3 is TGTGCCAGCAGCCCAGGAAGGGGGGATGGAAACATTCAGTACTTC. The encoded protein is CASSPGRGDGNIQYF.

This clonotype came up many times. The chain employs TRBV5-6 and TRBJ2-2, with 7 positions matching TRBD1. The V segment lost 4 bases and the J segment 4 bases; nucleotides outside the gene matches: 7. The CDR3 is 15 residues long. The germline V gene has CDR1 SGHDT and CDR2 YYEEEE. The CDR3 loop reads CASSNRGRGTGELFF. The CDR3 bases are TGTGCCAGCAGCAACAGGGGTCGGGGCACCGGGGAGCTGTTTTTT.